A single sample gave rise to the 14 T cell receptor beta chains below, sequenced in a study of cytomegalovirus exposure and HLA in healthy donors. PCR primers comprised 60 Vbeta and 13 Jbeta primers. Profiling relied on immunoSEQ multiplex PCR, and the TCRdb table lists in-frame clones only, not all of them. The table includes 64,000 or so clones, less than 85% detected once. Sequences were obtained from PBMCs. These receptors all stem from a woman between 50 and 59 years old in good health and CMV-seropositive.

The gene calls are TRBV5-1 and TRBJ2-7, with TRBD1 matching over 10 bases. Germline V gene sequence: CDR1 SGHRS, CDR2 YFSETQ. The V segment lost 4 bases and the J segment 4 bases; nucleotides outside the gene matches: 5. The CDR3 totals 14 residues. CDR3 residues: CASSPGQGSYEQYF. The CDR3 DNA reads as TGCGCCAGCAGCCCGGGACAGGGGAGTTACGAGCAGTACTTC.

CDR3 coding DNA: TGTGCCAGCAGTTTATATTGGGGAGGGCAGAAGGGCTACACCTTC. This translates into CASSLYWGGQKGYTF. J is TRBJ1-2 and V is TRBV27; no reliable D call. Germline-derived CDR1 and CDR2 are MNHEY and SMNVEV (reference sequence). Deletions cut 1 base from V and 8 bases from J, with 17 bases between. The CDR3 extends over 15 amino acids.

The chain uses TRBV18 and TRBJ1-5, with a tentative D call TRBD1 (6 bases). Germline V gene data show CDR1 as KGHSH and CDR2 as LQKENI. The CDR3 has 15 residues. V shed 0 bases and J shed 3 bases, with 9 bases lying between them. The CDR3 loop is CASSPPNRVNQPQHF. In DNA form, the CDR3 reads TGTGCCAGCTCACCACCCAACAGGGTCAATCAGCCCCAGCATTTT.

This chain connects TRBV25-1 to TRBJ1-4, with 7 bases that match TRBD1. V gave up 3 bases and J gave up 3 bases; unmatched junction bases: 10. The germline V gene encodes CDR1 MGHDK and CDR2 SYGVNS. The CDR3 loop spans 17 amino acids. In DNA form, the CDR3 reads TGTGCCAGCAGTGATCGACAGGGAGTTGGGCCTAATGAAAAACTGTTTTTT. This encodes CASSDRQGVGPNEKLFF.

The count of this clone is one. The rearrangement joins TRBV27 to TRBJ2-7; 11 bases line up with TRBD2. The CDR3 runs to 14 residues. Germline lookup yields CDR1 MNHEY and CDR2 SMNVEV (reference sequence). The V and J ends lost 0 bases and 6 bases, in that order; junction bases with no gene match: 1. CDR3 coding DNA: TGTGCCAGCAGTTTATCACTAGCGGGGGCCGAGCAGTACTTC. Encoded protein: CASSLSLAGAEQYF.

This clone was detected a few times. The genes are TRBV5-4 and TRBJ2-5; a possible D gene is TRBD2 (6 bases). Trimming cost V 1 base and J 5 bases, with 27 bases left between them. Germline loops: CDR1 SGHNT, CDR2 YYREEE (reference sequence). The CDR3 has 19 residues. CDR3 region: CASSLFLRTLGRKFETQYF. CDR3 bases: TGTGCCAGCAGCTTGTTTCTGCGGACCCTCGGGAGAAAATTCGAGACCCAGTACTTC.

The chain links TRBV5-8 to TRBJ1-5; 7 bases are shared with TRBD1. Germline trimming cut 4 bases from V and 1 base from J; bases unmatched to any gene: 5. Germline CDR1 and CDR2: SGHTS and YDEGEE. The CDR3 has 15 residues. CDR3 amino acids: CASSRGQMSNQPQHF. CDR3 sequence (DNA): TGTGCCAGCAGCCGGGGACAGATGAGCAATCAGCCCCAGCATTTT.

The genes are TRBV6-4 and TRBJ1-2; 12 positions agree with TRBD1. V trimming: 6 bases; J trimming: 7 bases; junction bases outside the gene matches: 12. The length of the CDR3 is 16 residues. Germline V gives CDR1 MRHNA, CDR2 SNTAGT. The CDR3 nucleotides read TGTGCCAGCAGCGTCGAGGGCGGGACAGGGGGCTCTGGCTACACCTTC. Translating it yields CASSVEGGTGGSGYTF.

The chain combines TRBV5-1 with TRBJ2-5, with 7 bases fitting TRBD2. This CDR3 contains 14 residues. Germline V gene data show CDR1 as SGHRS and CDR2 as YFSETQ. Trimming removed 4 bases from V and 2 bases from J; junction bases left unmatched: 5. CDR3: CASSQLAAQETQYF. The CDR3 coding sequence is TGCGCCAGCAGCCAGCTAGCGGCGCAAGAGACCCAGTACTTC.

The chain employs TRBV27 and TRBJ2-6, with D maybe TRBD1 (5 bases). The CDR3 consists of 18 residues. In germline, CDR1 is MNHEY, CDR2 SMNVEV (reference sequence). V lost 2 bases and J 0 bases, leaving 14 bases between the germline ends. CDR3 loop: CASSLVRLGASGANVLTF. The CDR3 bases are TGTGCCAGCAGTTTAGTGAGATTAGGGGCCTCTGGGGCCAACGTCCTGACTTTC.

V and J are TRBV30 and TRBJ2-5; tentatively, D is TRBD1 (6 bases). The germline V gene has CDR1 GTSNPN and CDR2 SVGIG (reference sequence). The CDR3 contains 14 residues. The germline V and J ends were trimmed by 2 bases and 6 bases, with 16 bases remaining between them. The chain's CDR3 is CAWSITSGEQTQYF. The CDR3 DNA is TGTGCCTGGAGTATCACCTCAGGGGAGCAGACCCAGTACTTC.

J is TRBJ2-5 and V is TRBV5-1, with unresolved D. CDR3 size: 15 residues. The germline V and J ends were trimmed by 0 bases and 1 base, with 10 bases remaining between them. Germline V gene lookup returns CDR1 SGHRS and CDR2 YFSETQ. This chain's CDR3 is CASSLVSLAQETQYF. CDR3 coding DNA: TGCGCCAGCAGCTTGGTCTCATTAGCCCAAGAGACCCAGTACTTC.

This chain joins TRBV11-3 and TRBJ1-2; maybe TRBD1 (5 bases). Germline values: CDR1 SGHNT, CDR2 YENEEA. The germline V and J ends were trimmed by 5 bases and 0 bases, with 19 bases remaining between them. The CDR3 covers 17 residues. CDR3 region: CASSHGWAQDANYGYTF. DNA of the CDR3: TGTGCCAGCAGCCACGGGTGGGCACAGGATGCTAACTATGGCTACACCTTC.

This clone was detected only a few times. The chain links TRBV7-2 to TRBJ2-3, with TRBD2 identical over 9 bases. Germline loops: CDR1 SGHTA, CDR2 FQGNSA. J gave up 4 bases and V 1 base, and 6 bases lay outside the gene matches. The CDR3 has 16 amino acids. The CDR3 loop reads CASSLVPAGGSDTQYF. The CDR3 DNA reads TGTGCCAGCAGCTTAGTACCAGCGGGGGGCTCAGATACGCAGTATTTT.